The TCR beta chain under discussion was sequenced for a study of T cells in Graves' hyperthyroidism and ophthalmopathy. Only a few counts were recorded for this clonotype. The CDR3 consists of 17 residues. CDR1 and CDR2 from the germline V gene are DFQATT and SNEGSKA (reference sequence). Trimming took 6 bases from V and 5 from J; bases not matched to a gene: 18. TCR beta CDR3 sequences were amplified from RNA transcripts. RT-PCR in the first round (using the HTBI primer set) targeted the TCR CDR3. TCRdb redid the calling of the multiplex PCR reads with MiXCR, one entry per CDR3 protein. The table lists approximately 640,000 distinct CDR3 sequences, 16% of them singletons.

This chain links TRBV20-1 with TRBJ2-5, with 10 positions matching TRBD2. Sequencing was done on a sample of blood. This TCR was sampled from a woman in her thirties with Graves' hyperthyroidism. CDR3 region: CSASPDHSGRSEETQYF. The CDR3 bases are TGCAGTGCCTCACCCGATCATAGCGGGAGGTCCGAGGAGACCCAGTACTTC.